This T cell receptor (beta chain) emerged from a study of blood T cells in healthy people across ages. This CDR3 contains 14 residues. The germline V gene has CDR1 MNHNY and CDR2 SVGAGI (reference sequence). Sample-barcoded 5' priming and a J-beta primer mix drove a second PCR of roughly 6 to 12 cycles. TCRdb called the 5' RACE reads again in MiXCR, with one record for every CDR3 protein. The data hold some 550,000 distinct CDR3 sequences, with 40% to 50% observed a single time. Study observations and caveats: More naive CD4+ cells and higher diversity were found in long-lived than in aged donors. Considered underestimates were the diversity estimates obtained from one million T cells.

The donors, aged roughly 6 to 90, were healthy Caucasians from Russia. Concerning this clonotype: Its target is unknown. This clone may be a read error of a much larger clone one base away.

This sequence joins TRBV6-6 and TRBJ1-6; D gene uncertain. The sample comprised blood. The receptor was derived from an elderly man in good health. CDR3: CACSPGVVGSPLHF. CDR3 coding DNA: TGTGCCTGCAGTCCCGGGGTCGTCGGTTCACCCCTCCACTTT.